The clone carrying this T cell receptor (beta chain) was seen a few times. This record comes from a study of blood T cell repertoires in COVID-19. On the study more broadly: The study drew acute and convalescent COVID-19 samples from the United States, Italy and Spain. PBMCs, B-cell-depleted T cells, or T cells were the source of the cDNA or gDNA that made up the material.

This CDR3 is 16 amino acids long. Trimming took off 4 bases at V and 1 base at J, with 17 bases between the two ends. Germline V gene lookup returns CDR1 SGHNT and CDR2 YYREEE (reference sequence). In the authors' workflow: How many nucleated cells were present was estimated from reference gene primer amplification. Method: immunoSEQ multiplex PCR; TCRdb's copy keeps in-frame clones and lacks some. V, J and clone size reflect that table, while D and trimming were determined from the DNA. In the table there are around 230,000 clones, about 80% of which are singletons. The chain joins TRBV5-4 to TRBJ1-2; TRBD1 might be the D (6 bases). This clonotype was obtained from an elderly woman with acute or convalescent COVID-19. The sequenced material came from peripheral blood. CDR3 in DNA: TGTGCCAGCAGCCTTGGTACAGGGTGGGGTAACTATGGCTACACCTTC. Translating gives CASSLGTGWGNYGYTF.